This entry lists 7 T cell receptor beta chains sequenced from one sample in a study of CD8 T cells in Susac syndrome. Random-hexamer reverse transcription was applied to about 0.45 to 1 ug RNA. A single record per CDR3 protein comes from TCRdb applying MiXCR to the immunoSEQ multiplex PCR reads. The sample includes approximately 110,000 distinct CDR3 sequences, more than 90% of them seen just once. What was sequenced was CD4+ T cells from PBMCs. These receptors came from a human donor in good health.

The chain has TRBV19 and TRBJ2-2, with 8 bases aligning to TRBD2. CDR1 and CDR2 from the germline V gene are LNHDA and SQIVND (reference sequence). The junction had 3 bases not matched to a gene; V was cut back by 6 bases and J by 0 bases. The CDR3 sequence is 15 residues long. In nucleotides, the CDR3 is TGTGCCAGTAGCCTAGCGGGCGCGAACACCGGGGAGCTGTTTTTT. Amino acids: CASSLAGANTGELFF.

The rearrangement joins TRBV5-1 to TRBJ2-5; 11 bases map to TRBD1. Germline values: CDR1 SGHRS, CDR2 YFSETQ. The J segment lost 1 base and the V segment lost 0 bases, leaving 2 bases of the junction unmatched. CDR3 size: 16 residues. The CDR3 loop reads CASSLAGQGAQETQYF. The CDR3 DNA reads as TGCGCCAGCAGCTTGGCCGGACAGGGGGCCCAAGAGACCCAGTACTTC.

This clonotype was detected once. The chain carries TRBV30 and TRBJ1-1; 7 bases are shared with TRBD1. This CDR3 spans 13 amino acids. In germline, CDR1 is GTSNPN, CDR2 SVGIG (reference sequence). V was pared by 4 bases and J by 3 bases, with 5 bases of the junction left unmatched. CDR3 residues: CAWTNRGYTEAFF. CDR3 sequence (DNA): TGTGCCTGGACGAACAGGGGCTACACTGAAGCTTTCTTT.

The chain has TRBV11-2 and TRBJ2-6; D is unresolved. The CDR3 contains 19 residues. Germline CDR1 and CDR2: SGHAT and FQNNGV. Trimming shortened V by 2 bases and J by 0 bases, and 17 bases separated the two germline ends. As DNA, the CDR3 is TGTGCCAGCAGCTTAATGGCGCAGACACTCCGCTCTGGGGCCAACGTCCTGACTTTC. This encodes CASSLMAQTLRSGANVLTF.

The rearrangement links TRBV20-1 to TRBJ1-5; D uncertain. From germline, CDR1 is DFQATT and CDR2 SNEGSKA (reference sequence). The CDR3 is 14 amino acids. With 3 bases removed from V and 0 bases from J, the gap between germline ends came to 9 bases. The CDR3 DNA reads as TGCAGTGCTAGGGACGTGGTTAGCAATCAGCCCCAGCATTTT. Its translation: CSARDVVSNQPQHF.

The CDR3 loop is CSVVGSDSYNEQFF. CDR3 DNA: TGCAGCGTTGTTGGTAGCGACTCCTACAATGAGCAGTTCTTC. The chain couples TRBV29-1 to TRBJ2-1, with D tentatively TRBD2 (5 bases). The CDR3 consists of 14 residues. Germline CDR1 SQVTM, CDR2 ANQGSEA. The V gene lost 4 bases and the J gene lost 0 bases, with 10 bases spanning the gap.

The chain combines TRBV5-1 with TRBJ1-1, with 7 bases lining up with TRBD1. CDR3 length equals 15 residues. V lost 5 bases to trimming and J lost 1 base; unmatched junction nucleotides: 8. Per germline, CDR1 SGHRS and CDR2 YFSETQ. CDR3 loop: CASRASGQRNTEAFF. As DNA, the CDR3 is TGCGCCAGCAGGGCCTCGGGACAGAGGAACACTGAAGCTTTCTTT.